This T cell receptor (beta chain) was identified during a study of shared clonotypes between healthy human individuals. Study conclusions and caveats: The naive CD4 repertoires of several donors were compared, and roughly 5% of clonotypes were shared.

Concerning this clone itself: Antigen: not known.

Germline CDR1 and CDR2: MGHRA and YSYEKL. The trim removed 2 bases at V and 5 bases at J, leaving 9 bases unmatched. The CDR3 runs 15 residues. Each replicate PCR on the sorted subsets used approximately 200 ng DNA (around 30,000 T cell genomes). TCRdb keeps only in-frame clones here, not all; method: immunoSEQ multiplex PCR. The data hold 400,000 or so clones, with just over 95% observed a single time. This TCR derives from a young man in good health. The specimen sequenced was memory CD8+ T cells sorted from blood. Sample subset: CD45RO+ cells pooled with CCR7-negative TemRA cells. The chain couples TRBV4-1 to TRBJ2-7, with 7 bases matching TRBD1. CDR3 nucleotide sequence: TGCGCCAGCAGCCAATTGCACAGGGGTGAACACGAGCAGTACTTC. This encodes CASSQLHRGEHEQYF.